This TCR beta chain appears in the sequencing data of a study of regulatory T cells in long-lasting Graves disease. About the research overall: Graves' disease counted as persistent after over 5 years of antithyroid drugs with positive TSH receptor antibodies.

Study-level points and caveats: Thyroid tissue was not sampled; only peripheral blood was.

Time point meaning: persistent/refractory GD, antithyroid drugs over 5 years with positive TRAb. Generation of the TCR library employed RNA extracted from PBMCs. From each patient, roughly 10 milliliters of peripheral blood was drawn and collected into an EDTA anticoagulant tube. According to the study, TCR beta libraries were built with iRepertoire HTBI primers and CDR3-region Arm-PCR. In the original analysis: Sample data revealed approximately 62 TRBV and 14 TRBJ segments. Each CDR3 protein gets one entry after TCRdb re-called the multiplex PCR reads with MiXCR. Clone size and V and J calls follow TCRdb, not the original study. The profile shows roughly 470,000 distinct CDR3 sequences, 20% of them singletons. As regards this clonotype: Its target is unknown.

Germline V lookup: CDR1 ENHRY, CDR2 SYGVKD. V lost 3 bases to trimming and J lost 3 bases, with 14 bases between them. CDR3 length: 15 amino acids. Specimen: peripheral blood mononuclear cells (PBMCs), collected when the disease was refractory, from a patient treated with antithyroid drugs. The receptor was isolated from a female donor with Graves disease. The chain is built from TRBV10-3 and TRBJ1-2, with unresolved D. Here the CDR3 DNA reads TGTGCCATCAGTGAAAGCGCGGCACCGCACTATGGCTACACCTTC. Residues: CAISESAAPHYGYTF.